This paragraph reports one T cell receptor (beta chain). Unique molecular identifiers tagged the TCRbeta library. Via MiXCR, TCRdb re-called the PCR reads, giving one row per CDR3 protein. The profile covers over 200,000 distinct CDR3 sequences, with 8.5% to 10% appearing a single time and 6.2% taken by the ten largest. The data stem from a study of T-cell reconstitution after alpha-beta-depleted transplantation in children. Germline V gene data show CDR1 as SGHRS and CDR2 as YFSETQ. Trimming stripped 0 bases from V and 6 bases from J, with 10 bases between. This CDR3 region has 15 residues. The chain recombines TRBV5-1 with TRBJ1-6; possibly TRBD1 for D (6 bases). The sequencing used PBMCs from the stem cell graft donor, collected from the stem cell graft. The origin of this receptor is a human donor who donated a stem cell graft to a child with acute lymphoblastic leukemia. CDR3 region: CASSLGTVGNSPLHF. The CDR3 DNA follows: TGCGCCAGCAGCTTGGGGACAGTCGGTAATTCACCCCTCCACTTT.